A single sample is the source of the 26 T cell receptor beta chains below, sequenced in a study of blood T cell repertoires in COVID-19. Some clones are missing from TCRdb's copy, which holds only in-frame ones; the method was immunoSEQ multiplex PCR. The table lists about 280,000 clones, approximately 78% of them singletons. Sequenced material: PBMCs or T cells enriched from blood (not recorded which). Receptors were obtained from a man aged 35-49 years who had been exposed to COVID-19.

This clone occurred a few times. This chain uses TRBV5-6 with TRBJ1-1; 9 bases are a match to TRBD1. Germline trimming cut 4 bases from V and 0 bases from J; bases unmatched to any gene: 10. Germline CDR1 SGHDT, CDR2 YYEEEE. The CDR3 consists of 17 residues. CDR3: CASSPDRGWSVNTEAFF. In nucleotides, the CDR3 is TGTGCCAGCAGCCCCGACAGGGGGTGGTCGGTGAACACTGAAGCTTTCTTT.

In this sample, this clone turned up once. This rearrangement joins TRBV12-3 or TRBV12-4 to TRBJ1-1, with D possibly TRBD1 on 6 matching bases. This CDR3 has 13 amino acids. Trimming pared 5 bases from V and 7 bases from J, leaving 14 bases between. Written as DNA, the CDR3 is TGTGCCAGCAGTCGGGGGGGCTATGGTGAAGCTTTCTTT. Protein: CASSRGGYGEAFF.

The chain employs TRBV10-2 and TRBJ1-5; the match to TRBD1 covers 9 bases. The CDR3 covers 14 residues. V was pared by 6 bases and J by 11 bases, with 11 bases of the junction left unmatched. Germline V lookup: CDR1 WSHSY, CDR2 SAAADI. The CDR3 DNA reads as TGCGCCAGCAGGGAACAGGGGGCCCGCGGGGCCCAGCATTTT. It codes for CASREQGARGAQHF.

The chain employs TRBV18 and TRBJ1-4; a possible D gene is TRBD1 (6 bases). V was trimmed by 1 base and J by 4 bases, leaving 7 bases between them. CDR1 is KGHSH and CDR2 is LQKENI in the germline V gene. The CDR3 runs to 14 residues. The CDR3 bases are TGTGCCAGCTCACCACGGACAGTTAATGAAAAACTGTTTTTT. Its protein is CASSPRTVNEKLFF.

CDR3 region: CAWSRRGGTEAFF. In DNA, the CDR3 is TGTGCCTGGAGTCGACGCGGGGGCACTGAAGCTTTCTTT. This chain connects TRBV30 to TRBJ1-1; possible D gene TRBD1, 5 bases. The V end lost 2 bases, the J end lost 4 bases, and 11 bases lay between the germline ends. Germline CDR1 and CDR2: GTSNPN and SVGIG (reference sequence). The CDR3 has 13 amino acids.

The V and J genes are TRBV11-2 and TRBJ1-2; possible D gene TRBD1, 6 bases. V lost 3 bases to trimming and J lost 8 bases, with 16 bases between them. The CDR3 runs 14 residues. The germline V gene has CDR1 SGHAT and CDR2 FQNNGV. As DNA, the CDR3 is TGTGCCAGCAGCTTCAGTACAGGGAATTCGGGCTACACCTTC. Residues: CASSFSTGNSGYTF.

The gene calls are TRBV10-3 and TRBJ1-1; perhaps TRBD1 as D (5 bases). The CDR3 is 13 amino acids. Between the trimmed V and J ends, which lost 6 bases and 5 bases, there was a span of 13 bases. Germline CDR1 is ENHRY and CDR2 is SYGVKD. The CDR3 sequence is CAIRTMGGTEAFF. The CDR3 DNA reads as TGTGCCATCAGAACTATGGGGGGTACTGAAGCTTTCTTT.

The gene calls are TRBV5-4 and TRBJ2-7; TRBD2 matches 14 bases. The V gene end was trimmed by 4 bases and the J gene end by 4 bases; junction bases not matched to a gene: 7. The CDR3 consists of 16 residues. Germline CDR1 reads SGHNT; CDR2 reads YYREEE (reference sequence). The CDR3 region is CASSQGLAGVKYEQYF. The CDR3 DNA is TGTGCCAGCAGCCAGGGACTAGCGGGAGTGAAGTACGAGCAGTACTTC.

This chain connects TRBV7-9 to TRBJ1-6, with 9 positions matching TRBD1. Germline V lookup: CDR1 SEHNR, CDR2 FQNEAQ (reference sequence). CDR3 size: 14 residues. Trimming took 6 bases from V and 8 from J; bases not matched to a gene: 5. As DNA, the CDR3 is TGTGCCAGCAGTTTGCGACAGGGGGATTCACCCCTCCACTTT. Residues: CASSLRQGDSPLHF.

The chain joins TRBV19 to TRBJ2-7, with TRBD1 identical over 8 bases. Germline CDR1 LNHDA, CDR2 SQIVND (reference sequence). With V trimmed by 4 bases and J by 7 bases, 9 bases remained unmatched. The CDR3 loop spans 14 amino acids. CDR3: CASSTTGGFTEQYF. The CDR3, as DNA: TGTGCCAGTAGTACTACAGGGGGGTTTACTGAGCAGTACTTC.

This rearrangement joins TRBV7-9 to TRBJ2-7, with TRBD2 as a possible D gene (5 bases). This CDR3 has 15 residues. Trimming removed 5 bases at V and 1 base at J, with 15 bases between. Germline CDR1 is SEHNR and CDR2 is FQNEAQ (reference sequence). CDR3 DNA: TGTGCCAGCAGCCGAACTAGTGGTCGTTCCTACGAGCAGTACTTC. Amino acid sequence: CASSRTSGRSYEQYF.

This clone was seen a single time. The CDR3 loop reads CASSSTTSAETQYF. DNA for the CDR3: TGTGCCAGCAGCTCGACGACTAGCGCGGAGACCCAGTACTTC. This chain connects TRBV7-8 to TRBJ2-5; 8 bases fit TRBD2. CDR1 is SGHVS and CDR2 is FQNEAQ in the germline V gene. V shed 4 bases and J 5 bases; nucleotides not matched to a gene: 6. The CDR3 totals 14 residues.

This rearrangement joins TRBV10-2 to TRBJ2-1, with 8 positions matching TRBD1. The CDR3 contains 14 residues. V shed 2 bases, J shed 6 bases, and the junction held 3 bases outside the gene matches. CDR1 is WSHSY and CDR2 is SAAADI in the germline V gene. Written as DNA, the CDR3 is TGCGCCAGCAGTGAGCAGGGGGCGCGCAATGAGCAGTTCTTC. It codes for CASSEQGARNEQFF.

This clone was observed at least ten times. The chain has TRBV5-1 and TRBJ2-4, with D tentatively TRBD1 (8 bases). CDR1 and CDR2 from the germline V gene are SGHRS and YFSETQ. This CDR3 is 15 amino acids long. Trimming cost V 4 bases and J 5 bases, with 16 bases left between them. The CDR3 sequence is CASSLDTGGENIQYF. The CDR3 coding sequence is TGCGCCAGCAGCCTTGACACAGGGGGGGAAAACATTCAGTACTTC.

A word on this clone: The junction does not match germline at one end; this may be a read error. The gene calls are TRBV7-7 and TRBJ2-2, with D possibly matching TRBD2 (5 bases). CDR1 SSHAT and CDR2 FNYEAQ come from the germline V gene (reference sequence). This CDR3 has 16 residues. The CDR3 coding sequence is TGTGCTAGCAGCCCCTCAGGTGGAGGTCTCACCGGGGAGCTGTTTTTT. Translating it yields CASSPSGGGLTGELFF.

The chain combines TRBV19 with TRBJ2-2; D is unresolved. Per germline, CDR1 LNHDA and CDR2 SQIVND (reference sequence). This CDR3 is 14 amino acids long. Trimming took off 6 bases at V and 4 bases at J, with 12 bases between the two ends. The CDR3 sequence is CASRSSQSTGELFF. CDR3 coding DNA: TGTGCCAGTAGGAGTAGCCAGAGCACCGGGGAGCTGTTTTTT.

This sequence joins TRBV6-5 and TRBJ2-7, with D maybe TRBD2 (5 bases). The CDR3 is 15 residues long. Trimming took 6 bases from V and 1 from J, leaving 16 bases between them. Germline CDR1 and CDR2: MNHEY and SVGAGI. The CDR3 sequence is CASRLGPEGSYEQYF. In nucleotides, the CDR3 is TGTGCCAGCAGACTAGGACCCGAAGGATCCTACGAGCAGTACTTC.

CDR3 nucleotides: TGTGCCAGCAGTTCCAGACAGGGGGCATACAATCAGCCCCAGCATTTT. Amino acid sequence: CASSSRQGAYNQPQHF. The genes are TRBV6-6 and TRBJ1-5, with 10 positions matching TRBD1. The V and J ends lost 4 bases and 3 bases, in that order; junction bases with no gene match: 6. The CDR3 covers 16 residues. From germline, CDR1 is MNHNY and CDR2 SVGAGI (reference sequence).

Written as DNA, the CDR3 is TGTGCCAGCAGTGAAAGAGGACAGGCCCATACAGATACGCAGTATTTT. Translation: CASSERGQAHTDTQYF. The chain couples TRBV2 to TRBJ2-3; 7 bases align to TRBD1. Germline CDR1 SNHLY, CDR2 FYNNEI. The CDR3 sequence is 16 residues long. With V trimmed by 2 bases and J by 3 bases, 8 bases remained unmatched.

In this sample, this clone turned up a few times. The rearrangement uses TRBV5-1 and TRBJ2-7; D is unclear. The V end was cut by 0 bases, the J end by 2 bases, with 12 bases between. Germline V CDR1 and CDR2: SGHRS, YFSETQ. This CDR3 region has 15 residues. Here the CDR3 reads CASSLGQTLTYEQYF. The CDR3 DNA is TGCGCCAGCAGCTTGGGGCAGACACTGACCTACGAGCAGTACTTC.

The chain joins TRBV2 to TRBJ2-2; D gene uncertain. The V and J ends lost 3 bases and 4 bases respectively, with 12 bases between them. CDR3 length equals 15 residues. Germline CDR1 and CDR2: SNHLY and FYNNEI. The CDR3 reads CASSERRPSTGELFF. The CDR3 DNA sequence: TGTGCCAGCAGTGAGAGAAGGCCTAGCACCGGGGAGCTGTTTTTT.

This CDR3 is CASTLGTLNYGYTF. In DNA, the CDR3 is TGTGCCAGCACCCTAGGTACTCTCAACTATGGCTACACCTTC. The chain combines TRBV6-5 with TRBJ1-2; D is ambiguous. Germline V lookup: CDR1 MNHEY, CDR2 SVGAGI. The V end lost 7 bases, the J end lost 2 bases, and 14 bases lay between the germline ends. The length of the CDR3 is 14 residues.

CDR3 sequence (DNA): TGTGCCAGCAGCCATACAGGACCCGGGGAGCTGTTTTTT. Amino acids: CASSHTGPGELFF. The chain carries TRBV11-2 and TRBJ2-2, with D possibly being TRBD1 (5 bases). V was pared by 5 bases and J by 6 bases, with 10 bases between. The CDR3 is 13 residues long. Germline V gene sequence: CDR1 SGHAT, CDR2 FQNNGV.

V usage is TRBV19 and J usage is TRBJ1-5; 9 bases match TRBD1. The germline gives CDR1 LNHDA, CDR2 SQIVND (reference sequence). V gave up 7 bases and J gave up 6 bases; unmatched junction bases: 7. CDR3 size: 14 residues. The CDR3 DNA reads as TGTGCCAGTACCGACAGGGGGGGTGTTCAGCCCCAGCATTTT. Translating it yields CASTDRGGVQPQHF.

The chain is built from TRBV7-9 and TRBJ1-4; D gene ambiguous. Trimming stripped 1 base from V and 8 bases from J, with 14 bases between. Looked up from germline, CDR1 is SEHNR and CDR2 is FQNEAQ (reference sequence). The CDR3 contains 15 residues. In DNA form, the CDR3 reads TGTGCCAGCAGCTTAGGGGCAGGCTTACGCGAAAAACTGTTTTTT. Translated: CASSLGAGLREKLFF.

The gene calls are TRBV24-1 and TRBJ1-5; D gene uncertain. This CDR3 is built from 15 residues. In germline, CDR1 is KGHDR, CDR2 SFDVKD. V was shortened by 3 bases and J by 3 bases, with 11 bases between the two germline ends. CDR3 protein: CATSDGQLYNQPQHF. Here the CDR3 DNA reads TGTGCCACCAGTGATGGGCAGCTCTACAATCAGCCCCAGCATTTT.